A selection of T cell receptor beta chains follows, all from one sample in a study of shared clonotypes between healthy human individuals. TCRdb's table, derived via immunoSEQ multiplex PCR, lists solely in-frame clones and lacks some. The sample lists about 1.5 million clones, 95% to 99% occurring once. What was sequenced was naive CD4+ T cells sorted from blood. These receptor sequences come from a man aged 25-40 years in good health. The CDR3 runs from the conserved cysteine through the conserved F or W. The D gene is left open where the match is weak. Clone sizes are given selectively: once, few, many, or a class where the clone is expanded.

J: TRBJ2-5; size: .; D: .; V: TRBV6-1; CDR3: CASSVMVAETQYF; DNA: TGTGCCAGCAGTGTAATGGTTGCAGAGACCCAGTACTTC
J: TRBJ2-2; size: .; D: TRBD2; V: TRBV18; CDR3: CASSQTSGSAGELFF; DNA: TGTGCCAGCTCCCAGACTAGCGGGAGTGCCGGGGAGCTGTTTTTT
J: TRBJ2-5; size: .; D: .; V: TRBV29-1; CDR3: CSSQAGQGETQYF; DNA: TGCAGCTCCCAGGCGGGGCAGGGCGAGACCCAGTACTTC
J: TRBJ2-3; size: .; D: .; V: TRBV29-1; CDR3: CSVLPPGHATDTQYF; DNA: TGCAGCGTTCTACCGCCGGGACACGCCACAGATACGCAGTATTTT
J: TRBJ2-7; size: .; D: .; V: TRBV6-1; CDR3: CASMGWAHGGYEQYF; DNA: TGTGCCAGCATGGGATGGGCCCACGGGGGATACGAGCAGTACTTC
J: TRBJ2-1; size: .; D: TRBD2; V: TRBV5-4; CDR3: CASSLPSGSPHEQFF; DNA: TGTGCCAGCAGCTTGCCTAGCGGGAGCCCCCATGAGCAGTTCTTC
J: TRBJ1-5; size: few; D: .; V: TRBV5-1; CDR3: CASSLMGLGQPQHF; DNA: TGCGCCAGCAGCTTGATGGGTTTGGGGCAGCCCCAGCATTTT
J: TRBJ2-1; size: once; D: TRBD1; V: TRBV19; CDR3: CASSIAGTGLNEQFF; DNA: TGTGCCAGTAGTATCGCCGGGACAGGGCTCAATGAGCAGTTCTTC
J: TRBJ2-7; size: .; D: .; V: TRBV7-9; CDR3: CASSLAQLEQYF; DNA: TGTGCCAGCAGCTTAGCACAATTAGAGCAGTACTTC
J: TRBJ1-2; size: few; D: TRBD1; V: TRBV18; CDR3: CASSPSGQAYGYTF; DNA: TGTGCCAGCTCACCGTCGGGACAGGCCTATGGCTACACCTTC
J: TRBJ2-7; size: once; D: TRBD2; V: TRBV2; CDR3: CASSVYSGSYF; DNA: TGTGCCAGCAGTGTCTATAGCGGGAGCTACTTC
J: TRBJ2-7; size: once; D: TRBD2; V: TRBV9; CDR3: CASSERLAGGPPFYEQYF; DNA: TGTGCCAGCAGCGAACGACTAGCGGGAGGCCCTCCTTTCTACGAGCAGTACTTC
J: TRBJ2-1; size: once; D: TRBD2; V: TRBV5-1; CDR3: CASSLAVAGGHNEQFF; DNA: TGCGCCAGCAGCTTGGCCGTAGCGGGAGGTCATAATGAGCAGTTCTTC
J: TRBJ2-1; size: .; D: TRBD2; V: TRBV18; CDR3: CASSPPGREVRNEQFF; DNA: TGTGCCAGCTCACCACCCGGGCGGGAGGTAAGGAATGAGCAGTTCTTC
J: TRBJ2-5; size: .; D: .; V: TRBV28; CDR3: CASSSYFPRRETQYF; DNA: TGTGCCAGCAGCTCTTACTTCCCCCGAAGAGAGACCCAGTACTTC
J: TRBJ2-7; size: .; D: .; V: TRBV19; CDR3: CASSTVEGNEQYF; DNA: TGTGCCAGTAGTACCGTAGAAGGAAACGAGCAGTACTTC
J: TRBJ1-2; size: .; D: .; V: TRBV27; CDR3: CASSFSTNYGYTF; DNA: TGTGCCAGCAGTTTTAGTACAAACTATGGCTACACCTTC
J: TRBJ1-1; size: .; D: TRBD1; V: TRBV14; CDR3: CASSQLYLRDRDTEAFF; DNA: TGTGCCAGCAGCCAACTATATCTTCGGGACAGGGATACTGAAGCTTTCTTT
J: TRBJ1-2; size: .; D: .; V: TRBV28; CDR3: CASSLVGKRGYGYTF; DNA: TGTGCCAGCAGTTTAGTGGGGAAGCGCGGGTATGGCTACACCTTC
J: TRBJ1-1; size: .; D: .; V: TRBV5-1; CDR3: CASSRSRLMNTEAFF; DNA: TGCGCCAGCAGCCGGAGTCGCCTTATGAACACTGAAGCTTTCTTT
J: TRBJ2-5; size: .; D: .; V: TRBV10-2; CDR3: CASSAAQETQYF; DNA: TGCGCCAGCAGTGCAGCCCAAGAGACCCAGTACTTC
J: TRBJ2-3; size: .; D: .; V: TRBV29-1; CDR3: CSAGSGATDTQYF; DNA: TGCAGCGCTGGCTCCGGGGCCACAGATACGCAGTATTTT
J: TRBJ2-5; size: .; D: .; V: TRBV19; CDR3: CASSPPRGVETQYF; DNA: TGTGCCAGTAGTCCTCCCAGAGGAGTGGAGACCCAGTACTTC
J: TRBJ1-1; size: .; D: .; V: TRBV19; CDR3: CASSIDQAARGEAFF; DNA: TGTGCCAGTAGTATAGATCAGGCCGCACGGGGTGAAGCTTTCTTT
J: TRBJ1-5; size: once; D: .; V: TRBV19; CDR3: CASTPTGRNQPQHF; DNA: TGTGCCAGTACCCCCACAGGGCGCAATCAGCCCCAGCATTTT
J: TRBJ2-1; size: .; D: TRBD2; V: TRBV7-9; CDR3: CASSLTSGSPYNEQFF; DNA: TGTGCCAGCAGCTTAACTAGCGGGAGCCCCTACAATGAGCAGTTCTTC
J: TRBJ2-3; size: .; D: .; V: TRBV6-1; CDR3: CASVGGGFDTDTQYF; DNA: TGTGCCAGCGTTGGGGGCGGGTTCGACACAGATACGCAGTATTTT
J: TRBJ2-6; size: .; D: .; V: TRBV9; CDR3: CASSVVSSGANVLTF; DNA: TGTGCCAGCAGCGTTGTGAGCTCTGGGGCCAACGTCCTGACTTTC
J: TRBJ2-3; size: once; D: TRBD2; V: TRBV5-5; CDR3: CASSSGTSGFTDTQYF; DNA: TGTGCCAGCAGTTCCGGGACTAGCGGTTTCACAGATACGCAGTATTTT
J: TRBJ1-2; size: .; D: .; V: TRBV6-1; CDR3: CASSALGVADGYTF; DNA: TGTGCCAGCAGTGCTTTGGGAGTTGCCGATGGCTACACCTTC
J: TRBJ2-7; size: .; D: .; V: TRBV2; CDR3: CASRRYSGTGFSYEQYF; DNA: TGTGCCAGCAGACGTTACAGCGGGACAGGCTTCTCCTACGAGCAGTACTTC
J: TRBJ1-1; size: .; D: TRBD1; V: TRBV29-1; CDR3: CSVEKRETGGEAFF; DNA: TGCAGCGTTGAAAAAAGGGAGACAGGGGGTGAAGCTTTCTTT
J: TRBJ1-1; size: .; D: .; V: TRBV18; CDR3: CASSPLPNLNTEAFF; DNA: TGTGCCAGCTCACCACTGCCGAATCTGAACACTGAAGCTTTCTTT
J: TRBJ1-4; size: .; D: .; V: TRBV6-1; CDR3: CASSKQGRSEKLFF; DNA: TGTGCCAGCAGTAAACAGGGACGCAGCGAAAAACTGTTTTTT
J: TRBJ2-2; size: .; D: TRBD1; V: TRBV19; CDR3: CASSIHRGLGGELFF; DNA: TGTGCCAGTAGTATCCACAGGGGGTTGGGCGGGGAGCTGTTTTTT
J: TRBJ1-3; size: .; D: .; V: TRBV19; CDR3: CASSIRGTGNTIYF; DNA: TGTGCCAGTAGTATCCGGGGGACTGGAAACACCATATATTTT
J: TRBJ2-7; size: once; D: .; V: TRBV6-1; CDR3: CASSEAQVVYSEQYF; DNA: TGTGCCAGCAGTGAAGCCCAAGTAGTTTATAGCGAGCAGTACTTC
J: TRBJ1-1; size: .; D: .; V: TRBV28; CDR3: CASSLKLQAFF; DNA: TGTGCCAGCAGTTTAAAACTGCAAGCTTTCTTT
J: TRBJ2-1; size: .; D: .; V: TRBV28; CDR3: CASSLRGISYNEQFF; DNA: TGTGCCAGCAGTTTGAGGGGGATCTCCTACAATGAGCAGTTCTTC
J: TRBJ2-3; size: .; D: .; V: TRBV2; CDR3: CASSLVGTDTQYF; DNA: TGTGCCAGCTCCCTAGTTGGCACAGATACGCAGTATTTT
J: TRBJ1-1; size: .; D: TRBD1; V: TRBV6-1; CDR3: CASARDRGTEAFF; DNA: TGTGCCAGCGCCAGGGACAGAGGTACTGAAGCTTTCTTT
J: TRBJ2-2; size: .; D: TRBD1; V: TRBV5-4; CDR3: CASKFGQGVNTGELFF; DNA: TGTGCCAGCAAATTTGGACAGGGGGTTAACACCGGGGAGCTGTTTTTT
J: TRBJ2-3; size: .; D: TRBD2; V: TRBV5-4; CDR3: CASSGGTSGSTDTQYF; DNA: TGTGCCAGCAGCGGGGGGACTAGCGGGAGCACAGATACGCAGTATTTT
J: TRBJ2-1; size: .; D: TRBD2; V: TRBV27; CDR3: CASSFGGSVNEQFF; DNA: TGTGCCAGCAGTTTCGGCGGGAGCGTCAATGAGCAGTTCTTC
J: TRBJ2-3; size: .; D: TRBD2; V: TRBV10-3; CDR3: CAINNQREGRADTQYF; DNA: TGTGCCATCAATAACCAGCGGGAGGGCCGGGCAGATACGCAGTATTTT
J: TRBJ1-1; size: .; D: .; V: TRBV2; CDR3: CASSREAGTEAFF; DNA: TGTGCCAGCAGCCGCGAGGCGGGCACTGAAGCTTTCTTT
J: TRBJ1-5; size: once; D: .; V: TRBV19; CDR3: CASKQHADQPQHF; DNA: TGTGCCAGTAAGCAGCATGCGGATCAGCCCCAGCATTTT
J: TRBJ2-1; size: .; D: .; V: TRBV7-9; CDR3: CASSFPLADRILRNEQFF; DNA: TGTGCCAGCAGCTTCCCACTAGCCGACAGGATACTACGAAATGAGCAGTTCTTC
J: TRBJ2-3; size: .; D: TRBD1; V: TRBV4-1; CDR3: CASSQGTQGNTQYF; DNA: TGCGCCAGCAGCCAAGGGACACAGGGGAATACGCAGTATTTT
J: TRBJ2-7; size: .; D: .; V: TRBV6-9; CDR3: CASRQDREQYF; DNA: TGTGCCAGCAGGCAGGATAGGGAGCAGTACTTC
J: TRBJ2-7; size: .; D: .; V: TRBV10-2; CDR3: CASSEISGLYPYEQYF; DNA: TGCGCCAGCAGTGAGATTTCTGGACTTTATCCCTACGAGCAGTACTTC
J: TRBJ2-6; size: .; D: .; V: TRBV7-2; CDR3: CASRTGPFDANVLTF; DNA: TGTGCCAGCAGAACCGGACCGTTCGATGCCAACGTCCTGACTTTC
J: TRBJ2-2; size: .; D: TRBD2; V: TRBV4-3; CDR3: CASSEAPTSGGNTGELFF; DNA: TGCGCCAGCAGCGAAGCCCCAACTAGCGGGGGGAACACCGGGGAGCTGTTTTTT
J: TRBJ1-1; size: few; D: .; V: TRBV5-1; CDR3: CASSLDVNTEAFF; DNA: TGCGCCAGCAGCTTGGATGTGAACACTGAAGCTTTCTTT